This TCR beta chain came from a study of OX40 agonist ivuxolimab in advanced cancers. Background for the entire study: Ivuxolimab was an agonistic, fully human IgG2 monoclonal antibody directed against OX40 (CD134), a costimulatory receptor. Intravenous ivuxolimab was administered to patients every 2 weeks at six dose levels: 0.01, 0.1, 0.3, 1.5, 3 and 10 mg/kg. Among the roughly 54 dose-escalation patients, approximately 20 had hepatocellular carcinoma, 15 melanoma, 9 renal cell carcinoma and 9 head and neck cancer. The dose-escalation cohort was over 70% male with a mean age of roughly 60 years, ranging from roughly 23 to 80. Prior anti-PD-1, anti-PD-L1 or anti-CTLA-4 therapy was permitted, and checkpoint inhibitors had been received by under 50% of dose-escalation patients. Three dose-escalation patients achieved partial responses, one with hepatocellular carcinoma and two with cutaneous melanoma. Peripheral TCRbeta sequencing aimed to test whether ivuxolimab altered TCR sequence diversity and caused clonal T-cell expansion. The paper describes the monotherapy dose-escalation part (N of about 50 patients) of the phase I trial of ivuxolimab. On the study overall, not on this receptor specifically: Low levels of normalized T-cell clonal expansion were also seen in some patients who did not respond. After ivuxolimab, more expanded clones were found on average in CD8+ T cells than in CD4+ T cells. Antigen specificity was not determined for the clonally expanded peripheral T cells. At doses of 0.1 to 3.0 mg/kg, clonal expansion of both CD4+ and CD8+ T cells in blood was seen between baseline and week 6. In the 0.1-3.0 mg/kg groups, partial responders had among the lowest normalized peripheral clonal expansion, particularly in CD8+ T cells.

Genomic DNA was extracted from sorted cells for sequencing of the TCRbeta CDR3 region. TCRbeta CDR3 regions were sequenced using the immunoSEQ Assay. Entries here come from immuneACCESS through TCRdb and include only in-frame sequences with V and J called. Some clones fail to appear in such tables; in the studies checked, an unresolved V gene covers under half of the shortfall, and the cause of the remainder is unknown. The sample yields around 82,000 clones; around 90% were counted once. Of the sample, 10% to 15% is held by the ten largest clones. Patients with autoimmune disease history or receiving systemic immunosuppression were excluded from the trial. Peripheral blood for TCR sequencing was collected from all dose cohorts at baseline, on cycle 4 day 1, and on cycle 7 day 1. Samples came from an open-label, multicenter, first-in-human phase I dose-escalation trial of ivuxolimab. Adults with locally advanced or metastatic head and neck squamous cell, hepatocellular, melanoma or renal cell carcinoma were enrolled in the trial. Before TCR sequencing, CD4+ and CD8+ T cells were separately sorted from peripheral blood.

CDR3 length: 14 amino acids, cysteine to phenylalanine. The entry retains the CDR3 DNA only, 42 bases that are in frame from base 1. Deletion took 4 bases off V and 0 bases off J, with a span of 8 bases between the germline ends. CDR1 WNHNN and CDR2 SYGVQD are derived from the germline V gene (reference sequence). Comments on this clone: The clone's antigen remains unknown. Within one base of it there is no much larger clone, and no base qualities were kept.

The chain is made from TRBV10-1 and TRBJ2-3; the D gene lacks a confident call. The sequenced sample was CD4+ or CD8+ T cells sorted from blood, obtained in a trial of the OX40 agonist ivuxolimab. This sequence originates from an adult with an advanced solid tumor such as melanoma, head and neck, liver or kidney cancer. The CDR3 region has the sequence CASSVLTSTDTQYF. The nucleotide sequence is TGCGCCAGCAGTGTTCTAACTAGCACAGATACGCAGTATTTT.